The TCR beta chain under discussion was sequenced for a study of blood T cell repertoires in COVID-19. Study background: Sites across the United States, Italy and Spain contributed samples from acute and convalescent COVID-19. T cells, B-cell-depleted T cells, or PBMCs provided the cDNA or gDNA that served as material.

Assignment of participants to cohorts was predicated upon participant-reported clinical history. Cohort 3 recovered donors had two negative PCRs, clearance, or symptom resolution. Clones were sequenced by immunoSEQ multiplex PCR, and TCRdb holds only the in-frame ones, with some missing. The sample yields approximately 300,000 clones, about 92% seen once. The V and J ends lost 4 bases and 4 bases, in that order; junction bases with no gene match: 7. This CDR3 has 14 amino acids. Germline V gene lookup returns CDR1 SEHNR and CDR2 FQNEAQ (reference sequence). The sequencing input was PBMCs or T cells enriched from blood (not recorded which). V usage is TRBV7-9 and J usage is TRBJ2-7; 7 bases are a match to TRBD1. This TCR derives from a man aged 55 to 69 who had recovered from COVID-19. The CDR3 DNA reads TGTGCCAGCAGCTACTCAGACAGGGATTACGAGCAGTACTTC. It is translated as CASSYSDRDYEQYF.